This T cell receptor (beta chain) is drawn from a study of T cell changes during pregnancy in multiple sclerosis. V lost 5 bases to trimming and J lost 1 base; unmatched junction nucleotides: 11. CDR3 length: 16 amino acids. Germline CDR1 and CDR2: KGHSH and LQKENI. Sequencing used immunoSEQ multiplex PCR; TCRdb keeps in-frame clones, though not all of them. In the table there are tens of thousands of clones, 91% of which are singletons. The sequencing used CD4+ T cells from peripheral blood mononuclear cells, collected in the second trimester of pregnancy. This clonotype originated in a female donor in good health, enrolled as a control in a pregnancy study. J is TRBJ2-7 and V is TRBV18; TRBD1 aligns across 7 bases. This chain's CDR3 is CASSSSPGTESYEQYF. The DNA for the CDR3 is TGTGCCAGCTCATCGTCTCCCGGGACAGAATCCTACGAGCAGTACTTC.